This T cell receptor (beta chain) is from a study of CXCR3-negative and CXCR3-positive naive CD8 T cells. Overall study results and limits: CXCR3-positive naive cells had more hydrophobic TRB CDR3s than CXCR3-negative naive cells.

In the case of this clonotype: As yet, its antigen is unknown.

The TRB libraries of cDNA were built by UMI-labeled 5' RACE. TCRdb re-called the 5' RACE reads and shows each CDR3 protein once, DNA omitted. Here the sample table reports 100,000 to 150,000 distinct CDR3 sequences. This sequence was found in a human donor in good health. Some clones in this sample may be carry-over from other donors' samples. Sequenced: naive CXCR3+ CD8+ T cells from blood. Subset denoted: CD45RO-CCR7+CD27+CD95- naive CD8+ T cells expressing CXCR3 (TNR3+).

Here the CDR3 reads CASSAAQMNYGYTF. This chain connects TRBV2 to TRBJ1-2; no DNA is available, so the TRBD1 call from TCRdb remains unchecked. Germline V gene data show CDR1 as SNHLY and CDR2 as FYNNEI. This CDR3 comprises 14 residues.